Listed below are T cell receptor beta chains from one sample, sequenced in a study of beta chain features in type 1 diabetes. Sequenced by immunoSEQ multiplex PCR; TCRdb stores in-frame clones only, minus some. The sample includes a few hundred thousand clones, about 15% seen only once; the top ten take around 0.02%. Sequencing used naive CD4+ T cells from blood. The receptors come from a woman aged 18-35 years in good health. The CDR3 runs from the conserved cysteine through the conserved F or W. D genes are given only for firm matches. Expanded clones are given a class, and other clones once, few, many or no size at all.

-	TRBV7-2	-	TRBJ2-1	TGTGCCAGCCCAGGTCGAGACCTCCTCAATGAGCAGTTCTTC	CASPGRDLLNEQFF
few	TRBV15	-	TRBJ2-3	TGTGCCACCAGCAGAGGGAGGAGATCCACAGATACGCAGTATTTT	CATSRGRRSTDTQYF
-	TRBV30	-	TRBJ1-3	TGTGCCTGGCAAGGACAGCCATCGGGAAACACCATATATTTT	CAWQGQPSGNTIYF
few	TRBV19	TRBD1	TRBJ1-5	TGTGCCAGTAGTATCAGGGGGCGCGATCAGCCCCAGCATTTT	CASSIRGRDQPQHF
few	TRBV11-2	-	TRBJ2-1	TGTGCCAGCAGCGGAGCGGGTGCCGTTGTGATTGAGCAGTTCTTC	CASSGAGAVVIEQFF
-	TRBV5-4	-	TRBJ2-1	TGTGCCAGCAGCCCTCCTACAGGACGGGTACAAGAGCAGTTCTTC	CASSPPTGRVQEQFF
-	TRBV5-4	TRBD2	TRBJ2-7	TGTGCCAGCAGCTCGACAGCGGGAATAGCCTACGAGCAGTACTTC	CASSSTAGIAYEQYF
-	TRBV5-1	-	TRBJ2-7	TGCGCCAGCAGCTTACGACTAGGAAGCCCCTACGAGCAGTACTTC	CASSLRLGSPYEQYF
-	TRBV5-1	TRBD1	TRBJ2-5	TGCGCCAGCAGCTTGGGACAGGGTGATCGAGAGACCCAGTACTTC	CASSLGQGDRETQYF
few	TRBV9	TRBD2	TRBJ2-7	TGTGCCAGCAGCGCTAGCGGTAACTCCTACGAGCAGTACTTC	CASSASGNSYEQYF
-	TRBV28	-	TRBJ2-7	TGTGCCAGCAGTACTACCTCCTACGAGCAGTACTTC	CASSTTSYEQYF
-	TRBV7-9	-	TRBJ1-2	TGTGCCAGCAGCTTAAACCGCCACCCAGGGGCCTATGGCTACACCTTC	CASSLNRHPGAYGYTF
few	TRBV5-1	TRBD1	TRBJ2-3	TGCGCCAGCAGCACGGACAGGCGTAGCACAGATACGCAGTATTTT	CASSTDRRSTDTQYF
few	TRBV7-2	TRBD2	TRBJ2-7	TGTGCCAGCAGCTTAGCTGGCGGGAGGGGCGAGCAGTACTTC	CASSLAGGRGEQYF
-	TRBV7-9	-	TRBJ2-5	TGTGCCAGCAGCTTTCTAGGGGCTGGAGAGACCCAGTACTTC	CASSFLGAGETQYF
few	TRBV28	TRBD1	TRBJ1-1	TGTGCCAGCACCTCGGGACAGGGTAGAAGGAACACTGAAGCTTTCTTT	CASTSGQGRRNTEAFF
few	TRBV30	-	TRBJ1-2	TGTGCCTGGTCAAGCAACTATGGCTACACCTTC	CAWSSNYGYTF
few	TRBV5-1	-	TRBJ2-7	TGCGCCAGCAGCCCTAGGGTGGCACAGGGATACGAGCAGTACTTC	CASSPRVAQGYEQYF
-	TRBV7-2	-	TRBJ1-1	TGTGCCAGCAGCTTAGTTGTTCAGGTGGTGCACACTGAAGCTTTCTTT	CASSLVVQVVHTEAFF
few	TRBV5-1	TRBD2	TRBJ2-3	TGCGCCAGCAGCTTGGAGCGGGAGGGAACAGATACGCAGTATTTT	CASSLEREGTDTQYF
-	TRBV25-1	-	TRBJ2-7	TGTGCCAGCAGTGAATCCCTGACATATACCCGCTACGAGCAGTACTTC	CASSESLTYTRYEQYF
few	TRBV6-5	TRBD2	TRBJ2-2	TGTGCCAGCAGTTTGGGGGGTAGCGGGAGGTCCGGGGAGCTGTTTTTT	CASSLGGSGRSGELFF
few	TRBV7-2	-	TRBJ2-3	TGTGCCAGCAGCTCTAGCCAAGATACGCAGTATTTT	CASSSSQDTQYF
few	TRBV5-8	-	TRBJ2-5	TGTGCCAGCAGCCCTGGACAGAGACAAGAGACCCAGTACTTC	CASSPGQRQETQYF
few	TRBV7-9	-	TRBJ2-5	TGTGCCAGCAGCCTGACAAACCGGGAGACCCAGTACTTC	CASSLTNRETQYF
few	TRBV2	TRBD2	TRBJ2-5	TGTGCCAGCAGTGGAGGGCTAGCGGGAGTCCGAGAGACCCAGTACTTC	CASSGGLAGVRETQYF
few	TRBV9	TRBD1	TRBJ1-2	TGTGCCAGCAGCAAATACAGGGGGCCGAACTATGGCTACACCTTC	CASSKYRGPNYGYTF
-	TRBV25-1	-	TRBJ2-7	TGTGCCAGCAGTGTTCAGGACTTCTACGAGCAGTACTTC	CASSVQDFYEQYF
-	TRBV19	-	TRBJ2-3	TGTGCCAGTACCCTAGGGGGGGGAGATACGCAGTATTTT	CASTLGGGDTQYF
-	TRBV11-2	TRBD2	TRBJ2-1	TGTGCCAGCAGCTTTACTAGCGGGGTGGGGAATGAGCAGTTCTTC	CASSFTSGVGNEQFF